Shown below are 2 T cell receptor beta chains from a single sample sequenced in a study of shared clonotypes between healthy human individuals. The assay was immunoSEQ multiplex PCR, and TCRdb's table has in-frame clones only and misses some. Of about 380,000 clones in the sample, 90% to 97% were seen once. The sequenced material came from memory CD8+ T cells sorted from blood. Indicated subset: CD45RO+ cells pooled with CCR7-negative TemRA cells. The source is a man between 25 and 39 years old in good health.

A few counts support this clone. The same CDR3 is also encoded by other DNA sequences in this sample. The genes are TRBV10-3 and TRBJ2-7; D possibly corresponds to TRBD2 (6 bases). Germline CDR1 reads ENHRY; CDR2 reads SYGVKD. V lost 0 bases, J lost 0 bases, and 6 bases lay in between. The CDR3 has 14 residues. CDR3 nucleotides: TGTGCCATCAGTGAGTCTAGCGGCTCCTACGAGCAGTACTTC. This sequence encodes CAISESSGSYEQYF.

This chain connects TRBV5-1 to TRBJ2-1; 9 nucleotides line up with TRBD2. The CDR3 extends over 14 amino acids. Germline loops: CDR1 SGHRS, CDR2 YFSETQ. The V gene end was trimmed by 6 bases and the J gene end by 8 bases; junction bases not matched to a gene: 9. The DNA for the CDR3 is TGCGCCAGCAAGACAACAGCGGGAGGTGATGAGCAGTTCTTC. Encoded protein: CASKTTAGGDEQFF.